What follows are 10 T cell receptor beta chains derived from one specimen sequenced in a study of T cells in Graves' hyperthyroidism and ophthalmopathy. Template material for amplifying TCR beta CDR3 regions consisted of RNA transcripts. HTBI primers drove first-round RT-PCR of the TCR CDR3. Each CDR3 protein is one row after TCRdb ran MiXCR on the multiplex PCR reads. The sample includes roughly 300,000 distinct CDR3 sequences, roughly 18% of them seen just once. The sample was blood. These receptors came from a woman aged 45-65 years with Graves' hyperthyroidism.

This clonotype has a handful of counts. The genes are TRBV20-1 and TRBJ1-2; D gene uncertain. CDR3 size: 12 residues. Germline V gene sequence: CDR1 DFQATT, CDR2 SNEGSKA (reference sequence). V lost 4 bases and J lost 7, with 13 bases in between. CDR3 sequence: CSANTVAGGYTF. CDR3 DNA sequence: TGCAGTGCTAACACCGTAGCCGGTGGCTACACCTTC.

The chain combines TRBV7-2 with TRBJ2-5; perhaps TRBD1 as D (6 bases). V was trimmed by 5 bases and J by 1 base, leaving 11 bases between them. Germline values: CDR1 SGHTA, CDR2 FQGNSA. There are 14 residues in the CDR3. The CDR3 region has the DNA TGTGCCAGCAGCCACAGGGCCGCCCAAGAGACCCAGTACTTC. Protein product: CASSHRAAQETQYF.

The chain carries TRBV6-1 and TRBJ2-1; a weak D match, TRBD2 (7 bases). There are 19 residues in the CDR3. Germline V gene data show CDR1 as MNHNS and CDR2 as SASEGT. Trimming removed 5 bases from V and 3 bases from J, with 26 bases in between. The CDR3 coding sequence is TGTGCCAGCAGTAACACTCCCTGGGGGGGCCCCGCTCTCTACAATGAGCAGTTCTTC. It yields the protein CASSNTPWGGPALYNEQFF.

The V and J genes are TRBV6-1 and TRBJ2-1, with a possible D match to TRBD1 (6 bases). Trimming took 10 bases from V and 0 from J, leaving 28 bases between them. This CDR3 contains 19 residues. Per germline, CDR1 MNHNS and CDR2 SASEGT. The CDR3 region is CAIRGVDSVHYSSYNEQFF. Written as DNA, the CDR3 is TGTGCCATCAGGGGAGTGGATAGCGTTCACTATAGCTCCTACAATGAGCAGTTCTTC.

This clonotype was picked up many times. V and J are TRBV12-3 or TRBV12-4 and TRBJ1-2; D is unresolved. The V end lost 8 bases, the J end lost 14 bases, and 24 bases lay between the germline ends. The CDR3 is 13 residues long. The DNA of the CDR3 is TGTGCCAGCGGAAACGAGCCCGGCAGGTTGGGTACCTTC. It codes for CASGNEPGRLGTF.

In this sample, this clonotype turned up many times. The V call is TRBV3-1, the J call TRBJ2-3, with TRBD2 matching over 7 bases. In germline, CDR1 is LGHDT, CDR2 YNNKEL (reference sequence). V was clipped by 3 bases and J by 0 bases; unmatched bases: 12. This CDR3 has 18 residues. The CDR3 nucleotides are TGTGCCAGCAGCCAGTCCCTAGCGGACCCTACTAGCACAGATACGCAGTATTTT. Translation gives CASSQSLADPTSTDTQYF.

This clonotype was observed a few times. This chain links TRBV6-2 or TRBV6-3 with TRBJ2-2; 9 bases align to TRBD1. This CDR3 comprises 15 residues. CDR1 and CDR2 (germline): MNHEY, SVGEGT. The junction had 6 bases not matched to a gene; V was cut back by 7 bases and J by 3 bases. The chain's CDR3 is CASKIQGADTGELFF. CDR3 DNA sequence: TGTGCCAGCAAAATACAGGGGGCTGACACCGGGGAGCTGTTTTTT.

The CDR3, as DNA: TGCAGTGCTAGAGGCGGATTGATCCAAGAGACCCAGTACTTC. Translation: CSARGGLIQETQYF. This chain connects TRBV20-1 to TRBJ2-5; D gene ambiguous. Trimming pared 1 base from V and 1 base from J, leaving 10 bases between. CDR1 is DFQATT and CDR2 is SNEGSKA in the germline V gene (reference sequence). The length of the CDR3 is 14 residues.

The chain carries TRBV7-8 and TRBJ1-1; the match to TRBD1 covers 7 bases. Germline V gene data show CDR1 as SGHVS and CDR2 as FQNEAQ. The CDR3 is 17 residues long. The V gene end was trimmed by 5 bases and the J gene end by 5 bases; junction bases not matched to a gene: 17. The CDR3 here is CASSPEWAGGRKTEAFF. CDR3 nucleotides: TGTGCCAGCAGCCCCGAGTGGGCAGGGGGACGAAAAACTGAAGCTTTCTTT.

This clonotype was seen many times. The J gene is TRBJ2-1, the V gene TRBV6-1, with unresolved D. The CDR3 is 13 amino acids. Germline CDR1 reads MNHNS; CDR2 reads SASEGT. Trimming cost V 1 base and J 7 bases, with 8 bases left between them. CDR3 DNA sequence: TGTGCCAGCAGTGAAGGGCCGTGGAATGAGCAGTTCTTC. Amino acids: CASSEGPWNEQFF.